This paragraph reports one TCR beta chain. Its antigen is unidentified. This sample was included in a study of cytomegalovirus exposure and HLA in healthy donors. Study results and caveats: High specificity and sensitivity for cytomegalovirus status were reported for the classifier. Associated with cytomegalovirus, according to the listing, were some 180 TCR beta chains. TCR beta V segments were, for the most part, productive about 87% or about 30% of the time in an earlier analysis.

V dropped 5 bases and J dropped 1; count of bases not matched to a gene: 9. Per germline, CDR1 SGHVS and CDR2 FNYEAQ. CDR3 length equals 16 residues. With 60 Vbeta and 13 Jbeta primers, the PCR was carried out. Measured with immunoSEQ multiplex PCR; TCRdb has only the in-frame clones, and not every one. The sample carries over 150,000 clones, 70% to 85% recorded once. Sequenced: PBMCs. This receptor was identified in a woman aged 25 to 39 in good health and CMV-seropositive. The chain uses TRBV7-6 and TRBJ2-7, with 9 bases aligning to TRBD1. CDR3 sequence (DNA): TGTGCCAGCAGCACGGGGGGACAGGGAAGGTCCTACGAGCAGTACTTC. Residues: CASSTGGQGRSYEQYF.